Listed below are T cell receptor beta chains from one sample, sequenced in a study of blood T cell repertoires in COVID-19. Here immunoSEQ multiplex PCR was the method, and the copy in TCRdb shows in-frame clones only, minus some. Of 250,000 to 350,000 clones detected, 88% appear once; the ten largest clones hold over 9%. Sequences were obtained from peripheral blood. All receptors derive from a woman between 25 and 40 years old with COVID-19, enrolled during active disease. The CDR3 runs from the conserved cysteine through the conserved F or W. The D gene is left open where the match is weak. Clone size is given for some rows only: seen once, a few or many times, or a class if the clone is expanded.

V gene: TRBV3-1/TRBV3-2; J gene: TRBJ2-1; clone size: -; D gene: -; CDR3 length: 18; CDR3 DNA: TGTGCCAGCAGCCGCAGACGACCTAGCCCCTCGAAGGACAATGAGCAGTTCTTC; CDR3 protein: CASSRRRPSPSKDNEQFF
V gene: TRBV5-4; J gene: TRBJ2-1; clone size: -; D gene: TRBD2; CDR3 length: 17; CDR3 DNA: TGTGCCAGCAGCTTGGTCGGTAGCGGGGTCTCCTACAATGAGCAGTTCTTC; CDR3 protein: CASSLVGSGVSYNEQFF
V gene: TRBV9; J gene: TRBJ1-6; clone size: -; D gene: -; CDR3 length: 14; CDR3 DNA: TGTGCCAGCAGCGTAGGACACGTTAATTCACCCCTCCACTTT; CDR3 protein: CASSVGHVNSPLHF
V gene: TRBV7-7; J gene: TRBJ1-1; clone size: few; D gene: -; CDR3 length: 15; CDR3 DNA: TGTGCTAGCAGCTTTAAGGGGGATTTGAACACTGAAGCTTTCTTT; CDR3 protein: CASSFKGDLNTEAFF
V gene: TRBV6-5; J gene: TRBJ1-2; clone size: -; D gene: TRBD1; CDR3 length: 14; CDR3 DNA: TGTGCCAGCAGCCAATGGGACAGTAACTATGGCTACACCTTC; CDR3 protein: CASSQWDSNYGYTF
V gene: TRBV28; J gene: TRBJ2-7; clone size: once; D gene: -; CDR3 length: 12; CDR3 DNA: TGTGCCAGCAGCCTACAGGGTTACGAGCAGTACTTC; CDR3 protein: CASSLQGYEQYF
V gene: TRBV11-2; J gene: TRBJ2-1; clone size: -; D gene: -; CDR3 length: 13; CDR3 DNA: TGTGCCAGCAGCTTAGGTCTGGGGGGATGGCAGTTCTTC; CDR3 protein: CASSLGLGGWQFF
V gene: TRBV18; J gene: TRBJ2-7; clone size: -; D gene: TRBD1; CDR3 length: 13; CDR3 DNA: TGTGCCAGCTCTACAACAGGGGGCTGGGAGCAGTACTTC; CDR3 protein: CASSTTGGWEQYF
V gene: TRBV7-3; J gene: TRBJ1-2; clone size: once; D gene: TRBD1; CDR3 length: 15; CDR3 DNA: TGTGCCAGCAGCGACCGGGACAGGGGTGACTATGGCTACACCTTC; CDR3 protein: CASSDRDRGDYGYTF
V gene: TRBV7-2; J gene: TRBJ1-4; clone size: few; D gene: TRBD1; CDR3 length: 13; CDR3 DNA: TGTGCCAGCAGCTGGGAGGACAGGGGAAAACTGTTTTTT; CDR3 protein: CASSWEDRGKLFF
V gene: TRBV5-8; J gene: TRBJ2-7; clone size: -; D gene: -; CDR3 length: 12; CDR3 DNA: TGTGCCAGCGGTGACATGACCTACGAGCAGTACTTC; CDR3 protein: CASGDMTYEQYF
V gene: TRBV7-6; J gene: TRBJ1-4; clone size: -; D gene: TRBD1; CDR3 length: 14; CDR3 DNA: TGTGCCAGCAGCCCACAGGGGGGGAGTGAAAAACTGTTTTTT; CDR3 protein: CASSPQGGSEKLFF
V gene: TRBV6-5; J gene: TRBJ2-7; clone size: -; D gene: TRBD2; CDR3 length: 15; CDR3 DNA: TGTGCCAGCAGTCGTTCTAGCGGGCTTGGCTACGAGCAGTACTTC; CDR3 protein: CASSRSSGLGYEQYF
V gene: TRBV5-4; J gene: TRBJ1-1; clone size: -; D gene: -; CDR3 length: 15; CDR3 DNA: TGTGCCAGCAGCTTCTCCCGTGGACAGTACACTGAAGCTTTCTTT; CDR3 protein: CASSFSRGQYTEAFF
V gene: TRBV5-1; J gene: TRBJ2-7; clone size: -; D gene: TRBD1; CDR3 length: 14; CDR3 DNA: TGCGCCAGCAGCTCTACAGGGGCCGAATACGAGCAGTACTTC; CDR3 protein: CASSSTGAEYEQYF
V gene: TRBV7-9; J gene: TRBJ1-2; clone size: -; D gene: TRBD1; CDR3 length: 14; CDR3 DNA: TGTGCCAGCAGCTGGGTGCAGGGGGGCGGTGGCTACACCTTC; CDR3 protein: CASSWVQGGGGYTF
V gene: TRBV15; J gene: TRBJ2-1; clone size: -; D gene: TRBD2; CDR3 length: 16; CDR3 DNA: TGTGCCACCAGCAGACCTCCTAGCGGGAGTTACAATGAGCAGTTCTTC; CDR3 protein: CATSRPPSGSYNEQFF
V gene: TRBV30; J gene: TRBJ1-5; clone size: -; D gene: TRBD1; CDR3 length: 14; CDR3 DNA: TGTGCCTGGAGTGGAGGACAGGGCCATCAGCCCCAGCATTTT; CDR3 protein: CAWSGGQGHQPQHF
V gene: TRBV9; J gene: TRBJ2-1; clone size: -; D gene: TRBD2; CDR3 length: 15; CDR3 DNA: TGTGCCAGCAGCCAGGGGACTAGCGCTTACAATGAGCAGTTCTTC; CDR3 protein: CASSQGTSAYNEQFF
V gene: TRBV30; J gene: TRBJ2-2; clone size: -; D gene: -; CDR3 length: 13; CDR3 DNA: TGTGCCTGGAGTGCCCAGAGCGGCGGGGAGCTGTTTTTT; CDR3 protein: CAWSAQSGGELFF
V gene: TRBV5-1; J gene: TRBJ1-5; clone size: once; D gene: TRBD1; CDR3 length: 16; CDR3 DNA: TGCGCCAGCAGCTTGACAGGGGGCTCGGGCAATCAGCCCCAGCATTTT; CDR3 protein: CASSLTGGSGNQPQHF
V gene: TRBV7-9; J gene: TRBJ2-5; clone size: -; D gene: -; CDR3 length: 13; CDR3 DNA: TGTGCCAGCAGCTTATGGGACACAGAGACCCAGTACTTC; CDR3 protein: CASSLWDTETQYF
V gene: TRBV5-1; J gene: TRBJ2-7; clone size: -; D gene: -; CDR3 length: 14; CDR3 DNA: TGCGCCAGCAGCTTGGCCTCGGGGGTTTACGAGCAGTACTTC; CDR3 protein: CASSLASGVYEQYF
V gene: TRBV4-3; J gene: TRBJ2-1; clone size: -; D gene: TRBD2; CDR3 length: 17; CDR3 DNA: TGCGCTAGCAGCCAAGATCTAGACGGGAGGGCCCCAAGTGAGCAGTTCTTC; CDR3 protein: CASSQDLDGRAPSEQFF
V gene: TRBV28; J gene: TRBJ1-3; clone size: -; D gene: -; CDR3 length: 14; CDR3 DNA: TGTGCCAGCAGCCGAGGGCTCTCTGGAAACACCATATATTTT; CDR3 protein: CASSRGLSGNTIYF
V gene: TRBV7-9; J gene: TRBJ2-3; clone size: -; D gene: TRBD1; CDR3 length: 16; CDR3 DNA: TGTGCCAGCAGCACCGGGCGGACAGGGGGCCGATCTACGCAGTATTTT; CDR3 protein: CASSTGRTGGRSTQYF
V gene: TRBV28; J gene: TRBJ2-3; clone size: -; D gene: -; CDR3 length: 15; CDR3 DNA: TGTGCCAGCAGTCTGGGACAAAGACGGGCAGATACGCAGTATTTT; CDR3 protein: CASSLGQRRADTQYF
V gene: TRBV10-2; J gene: TRBJ1-2; clone size: -; D gene: -; CDR3 length: 12; CDR3 DNA: TGCGCCAGCAGGGACAACAACTATGGCTACACCTTC; CDR3 protein: CASRDNNYGYTF
V gene: TRBV6-5; J gene: TRBJ1-4; clone size: -; D gene: -; CDR3 length: 16; CDR3 DNA: TGTGCCAGCAGTTACTCGATACGGTTCCCTAATGAAAAACTGTTTTTT; CDR3 protein: CASSYSIRFPNEKLFF
V gene: TRBV5-4; J gene: TRBJ2-3; clone size: -; D gene: TRBD2; CDR3 length: 14; CDR3 DNA: TGTGCCAGCAGCTTGAGCGGGAGTGCAGATACGCAGTATTTT; CDR3 protein: CASSLSGSADTQYF
V gene: TRBV4-2; J gene: TRBJ2-5; clone size: -; D gene: -; CDR3 length: 16; CDR3 DNA: TGTGCCAGCAGCCAAGGGGCGCCAGGGGATAGAGAGACCCAGTACTTC; CDR3 protein: CASSQGAPGDRETQYF
V gene: TRBV24-1; J gene: TRBJ2-1; clone size: -; D gene: TRBD2; CDR3 length: 16; CDR3 DNA: TGTGCCACCAGTGATGCGGGAGGGATCTCCTACAATGAGCAGTTCTTC; CDR3 protein: CATSDAGGISYNEQFF
V gene: TRBV4-1; J gene: TRBJ2-7; clone size: -; D gene: -; CDR3 length: 15; CDR3 DNA: TGCGCCAGCAGCTCCTCGGAGGACTCCCTCTACGAGCAGTACTTC; CDR3 protein: CASSSSEDSLYEQYF
V gene: TRBV5-1; J gene: TRBJ1-2; clone size: -; D gene: TRBD1; CDR3 length: 15; CDR3 DNA: TGCGCCAGCAGCCTCCGGGACAGGTTTAACTATGGCTACACCTTC; CDR3 protein: CASSLRDRFNYGYTF
V gene: TRBV5-4; J gene: TRBJ2-5; clone size: -; D gene: TRBD2; CDR3 length: 15; CDR3 DNA: TGTGCCAGCAGCTCCGTCCTTGCGGGAGGCAAGACCCAGTACTTC; CDR3 protein: CASSSVLAGGKTQYF
V gene: TRBV3-1/TRBV3-2; J gene: TRBJ2-3; clone size: -; D gene: -; CDR3 length: 15; CDR3 DNA: TGTGCCAGCAGCCAAGCGGCAGGGAGGACAGATACGCAGTATTTT; CDR3 protein: CASSQAAGRTDTQYF
V gene: TRBV19; J gene: TRBJ2-7; clone size: -; D gene: -; CDR3 length: 15; CDR3 DNA: TGTGCCAGTAGTATCAAGCGTTCGGCTACCTACGAGCAGTACTTC; CDR3 protein: CASSIKRSATYEQYF
V gene: TRBV6-5; J gene: TRBJ1-5; clone size: -; D gene: TRBD1; CDR3 length: 14; CDR3 DNA: TGTGCCAGCAGAACTGACAGGGACCATCAGCCCCAGCATTTT; CDR3 protein: CASRTDRDHQPQHF
V gene: TRBV30; J gene: TRBJ2-7; clone size: -; D gene: TRBD2; CDR3 length: 15; CDR3 DNA: TGTGCCTGGAGTGCCAGACTAGCGCAGACTTACGAGCAGTACTTC; CDR3 protein: CAWSARLAQTYEQYF
V gene: TRBV5-1; J gene: TRBJ1-6; clone size: -; D gene: TRBD1; CDR3 length: 16; CDR3 DNA: TGCGCCAGCAGCCCAAGGGACAGGGGTGGAAATTCACCCCTCCACTTT; CDR3 protein: CASSPRDRGGNSPLHF
V gene: TRBV9; J gene: TRBJ1-2; clone size: -; D gene: TRBD1; CDR3 length: 14; CDR3 DNA: TGTGCCAGCAGCGCCAGACAGGGGCACTATGGCTACACCTTC; CDR3 protein: CASSARQGHYGYTF
V gene: TRBV7-3; J gene: TRBJ1-1; clone size: -; D gene: TRBD1; CDR3 length: 13; CDR3 DNA: TGTGCCAGTCGGCGGGACAGGGCCTCTGAAGCTTTCTTT; CDR3 protein: CASRRDRASEAFF
V gene: TRBV9; J gene: TRBJ2-3; clone size: -; D gene: TRBD1; CDR3 length: 16; CDR3 DNA: TGTGCCAGCAGCGGCCCGGGACAGGGTGCCACAGATACGCAGTATTTT; CDR3 protein: CASSGPGQGATDTQYF
V gene: TRBV4-1; J gene: TRBJ2-5; clone size: once; D gene: TRBD1; CDR3 length: 13; CDR3 DNA: TGCGCCAGCAAGGACAGGGTTATAGAGACCCAGTACTTC; CDR3 protein: CASKDRVIETQYF
V gene: TRBV19; J gene: TRBJ2-2; clone size: -; D gene: -; CDR3 length: 14; CDR3 DNA: TGTGCCAGTAGGCCAGGGTCCGGGGGCGGGGAGCTGTTTTTT; CDR3 protein: CASRPGSGGGELFF
V gene: TRBV5-4; J gene: TRBJ1-6; clone size: -; D gene: TRBD1; CDR3 length: 15; CDR3 DNA: TGTGCCAGCAGCCCTCGACAGGGTGATAATTCACCCCTCCACTTT; CDR3 protein: CASSPRQGDNSPLHF
V gene: TRBV6-5; J gene: TRBJ1-1; clone size: -; D gene: TRBD1; CDR3 length: 15; CDR3 DNA: TGTGCCAGCATGTGGGGACAGGGGCTGAACACTGAAGCTTTCTTT; CDR3 protein: CASMWGQGLNTEAFF
V gene: TRBV28; J gene: TRBJ2-7; clone size: -; D gene: -; CDR3 length: 15; CDR3 DNA: TGTGCCAGTCTTGGACGGGACTCCCTCTCCTACGAGCAGTACTTC; CDR3 protein: CASLGRDSLSYEQYF
V gene: TRBV3-1/TRBV3-2; J gene: TRBJ2-7; clone size: -; D gene: TRBD2; CDR3 length: 14; CDR3 DNA: TGTGCCAGCAGCCGCACTAGCGGGAGTTACGAGCAGTACTTC; CDR3 protein: CASSRTSGSYEQYF
V gene: TRBV28; J gene: TRBJ2-5; clone size: -; D gene: -; CDR3 length: 15; CDR3 DNA: TGTGCCAGCAGTTTAGGGGCGGTCATCCAAGAGACCCAGTACTTC; CDR3 protein: CASSLGAVIQETQYF
V gene: TRBV6-6; J gene: TRBJ2-3; clone size: -; D gene: -; CDR3 length: 15; CDR3 DNA: TGTGCCAGCAGTTACTCGGGGCGAGCTTCGGATACGCAGTATTTT; CDR3 protein: CASSYSGRASDTQYF
V gene: TRBV6-5; J gene: TRBJ1-1; clone size: -; D gene: TRBD1; CDR3 length: 13; CDR3 DNA: TGTGCCAGCCATTTACAGGGGGCCCATGAAGCTTTCTTT; CDR3 protein: CASHLQGAHEAFF
V gene: TRBV9; J gene: TRBJ2-1; clone size: -; D gene: TRBD2; CDR3 length: 20; CDR3 DNA: TGTGCCAGCAGCGTAGTGGGGACTAGCGGGAGTATTGTCTCCTACAATGAGCAGTTCTTC; CDR3 protein: CASSVVGTSGSIVSYNEQFF
V gene: TRBV9; J gene: TRBJ2-3; clone size: -; D gene: TRBD2; CDR3 length: 16; CDR3 DNA: TGTGCCAGCAGCCCCCGACTAGCGGGAGGGGCAGATACGCAGTATTTT; CDR3 protein: CASSPRLAGGADTQYF
V gene: TRBV28; J gene: TRBJ1-1; clone size: -; D gene: TRBD1; CDR3 length: 13; CDR3 DNA: TGTGCCAGCAGTTTGGACAGGGGTCATGAAGCTTTCTTT; CDR3 protein: CASSLDRGHEAFF
V gene: TRBV3-1/TRBV3-2; J gene: TRBJ1-1; clone size: -; D gene: -; CDR3 length: 15; CDR3 DNA: TGTGCCAGCAGCCAATTTCAGGGGACGGACACTGAAGCTTTCTTT; CDR3 protein: CASSQFQGTDTEAFF